This entry features one TCR beta chain sequence. This sequence may be a read error, since a much larger clone differs from it by one base. CDR3 length: 12 residues. Germline V lookup: CDR1 SQVTM, CDR2 ANQGSEA. RNA was extracted from bulk tissue without any cell sorting. This entry belongs to a study of tumor and adjacent non-tumor tissue in lung cancer. Study-level background: The cohort had around eleven adenocarcinoma, 2 squamous cell and 1 small cell patients.

Three rounds of nested PCR, following a modified ARM-PCR protocol, produced the TCRbeta library. Each CDR3 protein gets one entry after TCRdb re-called the multiplex PCR reads with MiXCR. Among 130,000 or so distinct CDR3 sequences listed, 66% were seen once. The receptor comes from a man between 25 and 39 years old with non-small cell lung cancer. The material sequenced was lung tumor tissue. The V call is TRBV29-1, the J call TRBJ2-5, with D tentatively TRBD1 or TRBD2 (6 bases each). This chain's CDR3 is CIVEGGQEAQYF. CDR3 DNA sequence: TGCATCGTTGAGGGGGGACAAGAGGCCCAGTACTTC.